In this sample, the clone carrying this TCR beta chain turned up many times. Antigen unknown. The sample is drawn from a study of metastatic and nonmetastatic thyroid tumors. As for the study in general: Repertoires of blood and of tissue (tumor or nodule) from malignant and benign thyroid patients were compared.

V was trimmed by 0 bases and J by 1 base, leaving 6 bases between them. The CDR3 runs 15 residues. Looked up from germline, CDR1 is SGHAT and CDR2 is FQNNGV. Findings and caveats of the study: Across blood and tumor, TCR beta diversity in malignant thyroid tumors was reportedly significantly higher than in benign nodules.

Original processing notes: Built for papillary thyroid cancer, a distant-metastasis classifier drew on CDR3 differences across clinicopathological groups. TCRdb re-processed the PCR reads through MiXCR. These V and J calls originate from TCRdb's pipeline instead of the authors' own analysis. This table has about 40,000 clones, roughly 13% appearing once. Among the patients, none had received any treatment before thyroid surgery. The sequence came from a female donor with papillary thyroid cancer or a benign thyroid nodule (not recorded which). Some clones in this sample may be carry-over from other donors' samples. Sequencing used blood. The chain employs TRBV11-2 and TRBJ2-2; D gene unclear. Here the CDR3 reads CASSLEILNTGELFF. In nucleotides, the CDR3 is TGTGCCAGCAGCTTAGAAATACTGAACACCGGGGAGCTGTTTTTT.